This TCR beta chain was profiled in a study of blood T cell repertoires in COVID-19. As for the study in general: Sites in the United States, Italy and Spain provided acute and convalescent COVID-19 samples. Sources were T cells, B-cell-depleted T cells, or PBMCs; the material itself was cDNA or gDNA.

Methods used by the authors: Scientists estimated how many nucleated cells there were by amplifying reference gene primers. Measured with immunoSEQ multiplex PCR; TCRdb has only the in-frame clones, and not every one. D and trimming come from the DNA, and the V and J calls and clone size come from that table. The sample has about 260,000 clones, about nine tenths seen once; the top ten hold about 8.7%. The germline CDR1 and CDR2 sequences are MNHNY and SVGAGI (reference sequence). V lost 8 bases, J lost 6 bases, and 11 bases lay in between. This CDR3 region has 11 residues. This clonotype originated in a man aged 40-55 years with active or convalescent COVID-19. This chain links TRBV6-6 with TRBJ2-7; D unclear. Sample: peripheral blood. Here the CDR3 reads CASSTSLEQYF. The CDR3 nucleotides read TGTGCCAGCTCTACCTCGCTCGAGCAGTACTTC.